This T cell receptor beta chain was recovered during a study of PD-1 blockade in classical Hodgkin lymphoma. Study outcomes and limitations: The drivers behind the repertoire differences, possibly disease activity or prior therapy, remain undefined. Newly diagnosed patients were said to have less baseline TCR diversity than healthy donors did. The CD4+ diversity rise by C4D1 was clearest in complete responders.

Points on this clone: What it recognizes is unknown.

The protocol was immunoSEQ multiplex PCR, while the TCRdb copy is restricted to in-frame clones and leaves out a portion. This sample carries about 93,000 clones, around 78% of them seen once, and the ten largest clones take about a tenth. Stated time point: cycle 4 day 1 (C4D1), after 5 to 7 weeks of nivolumab. Each patient's relapse followed autologous stem cell transplantation, and brentuximab vedotin exposure varied. This specimen was peripheral blood mononuclear cells (PBMCs), taken before the fourth cycle of nivolumab. This receptor was taken from a human donor with classical Hodgkin lymphoma.

The CDR3 loop is CASSPRPSQETQYF. CDR3 bases: TGTGCCAGCTCACCACGGCCGAGTCAAGAGACCCAGTACTTC. The chain recombines TRBV18 with TRBJ2-5; D is unclear. The V gene's germline CDR1 is KGHSH and CDR2 LQKENI. The CDR3 is 14 residues long. Trimming took off 1 base at V and 2 bases at J, with 8 bases between the two ends.